This passage covers 32 T cell receptor beta chains from one sample sequenced in a study of cytomegalovirus exposure and HLA in healthy donors. The primer mix had 60 Vbeta and 13 Jbeta primers. Method: immunoSEQ multiplex PCR; TCRdb's copy keeps in-frame clones and lacks some. The sample comprises 100,000 to 150,000 clones, about four fifths of which are singletons, and about 0.7% rests with the top ten. Sequencing input: PBMCs. These receptors came from a man aged 18 to 30 in good health and CMV-seronegative.

The chain is built from TRBV5-4 and TRBJ1-2; D remains unclear. The CDR3 is 16 residues long. Trimming removed 4 bases from V and 4 bases from J, with 20 bases in between. CDR1 SGHNT and CDR2 YYREEE come from the germline V gene (reference sequence). In DNA, the CDR3 is TGTGCCAGCAGCCCCAGTTCGAGGGTAGGTGGCTATGGCTACACCTTC. This encodes CASSPSSRVGGYGYTF.

This rearrangement joins TRBV4-3 to TRBJ2-2; maybe TRBD1 (6 bases). Trimming left V 1 base short and J 0 bases short, with 12 bases between. CDR1 LGHNA and CDR2 YSLEER come from the germline V gene. The CDR3 consists of 17 residues. CDR3 nucleotides: TGCGCCAGCAGCCAAGCTCTCACAGGGTCGAACACCGGGGAGCTGTTTTTT. Translated: CASSQALTGSNTGELFF.

This sequence joins TRBV2 and TRBJ1-2; tentative D call: TRBD1 (6 bases). The CDR3 has 13 amino acids. V gave up 7 bases and J gave up 4 bases, with 13 bases separating them. Germline CDR1 is SNHLY and CDR2 is FYNNEI. The CDR3 region is CASTPGQLYGYTF. The CDR3 coding sequence is TGTGCCAGCACCCCCGGACAGCTCTATGGCTACACCTTC.

The chain has TRBV5-1 and TRBJ2-7, with 7 bases matching TRBD1. CDR1 and CDR2 (germline): SGHRS, YFSETQ. V lost 3 bases to trimming and J lost 5 bases; unmatched junction nucleotides: 8. CDR3 length: 14 amino acids. CDR3 region: CASSSTGIDHEQYF. The CDR3, as DNA: TGCGCCAGCAGCTCGACAGGGATTGACCACGAGCAGTACTTC.

The chain couples TRBV4-3 to TRBJ2-7, with D possibly TRBD1 on 6 matching bases. Between the trimmed V and J ends, which lost 4 bases and 3 bases, there was a span of 25 bases. In germline, CDR1 is LGHNA, CDR2 YSLEER. This CDR3 is 18 amino acids long. DNA for the CDR3: TGCGCCAGCAGCCTAGGGATCTCCGGGACAAGCCTGGGCTACGAGCAGTACTTC. It encodes CASSLGISGTSLGYEQYF.

By proportion, this clone is medium-sized. This chain joins TRBV4-3 and TRBJ1-1; D possibly corresponds to TRBD1 (5 bases). Germline-derived CDR1 and CDR2 are LGHNA and YSLEER. CDR3 length equals 15 residues. V lost 0 bases and J 11 bases, leaving 19 bases between the germline ends. This CDR3 reads CASSQERGVMQRAFF. The CDR3 DNA follows: TGCGCCAGCAGCCAAGAACGGGGGGTAATGCAGAGGGCTTTCTTT.

The rearrangement links TRBV13 to TRBJ2-1, with TRBD1 matching 8 bases. V was clipped by 5 bases and J by 2 bases; unmatched bases: 5. The CDR3 runs 15 residues. Germline loops: CDR1 PRHDT, CDR2 FYEKMQ (reference sequence). CDR3 residues: CASSRGQGPYNEQFF. The DNA for the CDR3 is TGTGCCAGCAGCCGAGGACAGGGACCCTACAATGAGCAGTTCTTC.

The genes are TRBV25-1 and TRBJ1-6; TRBD1 matches at 7 bases. Germline CDR1 reads MGHDK; CDR2 reads SYGVNS. The CDR3 length is 14 residues. V shed 6 bases, J shed 7 bases, and the junction held 6 bases outside the gene matches. In DNA form, the CDR3 reads TGTGCCAGCAGAGACACAGGGGTGAATTCACCCCTCCACTTT. Translation gives CASRDTGVNSPLHF.

J is TRBJ1-1 and V is TRBV7-9; the D gene is possibly TRBD1 (6 bases). CDR3 length: 16 amino acids. Germline CDR1 and CDR2: SEHNR and FQNEAQ (reference sequence). Trimming shortened V by 4 bases and J by 0 bases, and 15 bases separated the two germline ends. The DNA for the CDR3 is TGTGCCAGCAGCTCAGCCAAACAGGGCATGAACACTGAAGCTTTCTTT. It translates to CASSSAKQGMNTEAFF.

The chain couples TRBV9 to TRBJ1-5; 8 bases match TRBD1. V lost 3 bases to trimming and J lost 4 bases; unmatched junction nucleotides: 6. The V gene's germline CDR1 is SGDLS and CDR2 YYNGEE. The CDR3 extends over 15 amino acids. The DNA for the CDR3 is TGTGCCAGCAGCGGGGGACAGGATTGGAATCAGCCCCAGCATTTT. It codes for CASSGGQDWNQPQHF. Looking up the rest from reference TRBV9 and TRBJ1-5 gives the full variable domain: DSGVTQTPKHLITATGQRVTLRCSPRSGDLSVYWYQQSLDQGLQFLIQYYNGEERAKGNILERFSAQQFPDLHSELNLSSLELGDSALYFCASSGGQDWNQPQHFGDGTRLSIL.

This clone was detected only once. J is TRBJ2-7 and V is TRBV4-3; the D gene is possibly TRBD2 (5 bases). This CDR3 spans 13 amino acids. V lost 0 bases to trimming and J lost 2 bases, with 5 bases between them. The germline CDR1 and CDR2 sequences are LGHNA and YSLEER. CDR3 DNA sequence: TGCGCCAGCAGCCAAGAGAGGGCCTACGAGCAGTACTTC. Translating it yields CASSQERAYEQYF.

Note on this clone: This same CDR3 is encoded by further DNA sequences in the sample. This chain links TRBV5-1 with TRBJ1-6; 8 nucleotides agree with TRBD1. The CDR3 sequence is 15 residues long. The V segment lost 2 bases and the J segment 6 bases; nucleotides outside the gene matches: 4. Germline CDR1 is SGHRS and CDR2 is YFSETQ. CDR3 sequence (DNA): TGCGCCAGCAGCTTAGACAGGGGCGCTAATTCACCCCTCCACTTT. Its protein is CASSLDRGANSPLHF.

J is TRBJ2-5 and V is TRBV19; D might be TRBD2 (6 bases). V was clipped by 5 bases and J by 5 bases, with 12 bases between them. Germline V gives CDR1 LNHDA, CDR2 SQIVND (reference sequence). The CDR3 consists of 13 residues. The CDR3 DNA follows: TGTGCCAGTAGTGTAGGAGGGTGGGAGACCCAGTACTTC. Translated: CASSVGGWETQYF.

The chain is built from TRBV30 and TRBJ1-2; tentatively, D is TRBD1 (6 bases). Germline CDR1 GTSNPN, CDR2 SVGIG (reference sequence). V was trimmed by 2 bases and J by 6 bases, leaving 13 bases between them. There are 13 residues in the CDR3. CDR3 in DNA: TGTGCCTGGAGTAGGTCGGCAGGGGATGGCTACACCTTC. Its translation is CAWSRSAGDGYTF.

The chain uses TRBV27 and TRBJ1-6, with D possibly being TRBD1 (5 bases). The CDR3 consists of 17 residues. V gave up 5 bases and J gave up 0 bases, with 14 bases separating them. CDR1 MNHEY and CDR2 SMNVEV come from the germline V gene (reference sequence). This CDR3 is CASSPRGGSSYNSPLHF. CDR3 in DNA: TGTGCCAGCAGTCCCCGGGGGGGGAGCTCCTATAATTCACCCCTCCACTTT.

This chain links TRBV19 with TRBJ1-1; 8 nucleotides match TRBD1. The CDR3 covers 15 residues. The germline gives CDR1 LNHDA, CDR2 SQIVND (reference sequence). The V segment lost 4 bases and the J segment 4 bases; nucleotides outside the gene matches: 8. CDR3 region: CASSSGQGWTTEAFF. DNA for the CDR3: TGTGCCAGTAGTAGCGGACAGGGCTGGACCACTGAAGCTTTCTTT.

This chain connects TRBV9 to TRBJ2-5; 10 positions match TRBD2. There are 15 residues in the CDR3. Germline V lookup: CDR1 SGDLS, CDR2 YYNGEE. After removal of 3 bases from V and 0 bases from J, the junction contained 2 bases not matched to a gene. DNA of the CDR3: TGTGCCAGCAGCGCGACTAGCGGGCACCAAGAGACCCAGTACTTC. It specifies CASSATSGHQETQYF.

The chain links TRBV6-4 to TRBJ2-1, with 12 bases matching TRBD2. The CDR3 runs 14 residues. V was clipped by 5 bases and J by 7 bases; unmatched bases: 3. In germline, CDR1 is MRHNA, CDR2 SNTAGT. The CDR3 DNA is TGTGCCAGCAGTTCGCTAGCGGGGGGGAATGAGCAGTTCTTC. Protein product: CASSSLAGGNEQFF.

The chain carries TRBV5-6 and TRBJ1-2, with 7 bases identical to TRBD1. V lost 4 bases and J lost 3; bases outside the gene matches: 6. Germline CDR1 SGHDT, CDR2 YYEEEE. The CDR3 length is 14 residues. This chain's CDR3 is CASSHMTGYYGYTF. CDR3 DNA sequence: TGTGCCAGCAGCCATATGACAGGGTACTATGGCTACACCTTC.

V gene TRBV28 combines with J gene TRBJ2-3; 7 bases are a match to TRBD2. The V gene end was trimmed by 11 bases and the J gene end by 1 base; junction bases not matched to a gene: 24. CDR1 is MDHEN, CDR2 SYDVKM, per germline. The CDR3 extends over 19 amino acids. CDR3 loop: CAGSYWASGIRNRTDTQYF. The CDR3 bases are TGTGCCGGATCCTATTGGGCTAGCGGAATTCGAAACCGCACAGATACGCAGTATTTT.

The chain combines TRBV18 with TRBJ1-1; 9 bases are a match to TRBD1. Germline lookup yields CDR1 KGHSH and CDR2 LQKENI. The CDR3 length is 16 residues. V lost 3 bases to trimming and J lost 7 bases; unmatched junction nucleotides: 12. Written as DNA, the CDR3 is TGTGCCAGCTCACCGATTACACAGGGGGCGGGAGGTGAAGCTTTCTTT. Protein sequence: CASSPITQGAGGEAFF.

As regards this clone: The junction and the germline gene differ at one end; a read error may be behind it. The rearrangement links TRBV7-9 to TRBJ1-1; D unclear. The CDR3 runs 12 residues. Germline V CDR1 and CDR2: SEHNR, FQNEAQ (reference sequence). The CDR3 sequence is CSSRTGAPEAFF. The CDR3 bases are TGTTCCAGCAGAACCGGTGCCCCTGAAGCTTTCTTT.

The rearrangement links TRBV6-5 to TRBJ2-7; 7 nucleotides match TRBD1. The CDR3 extends over 12 amino acids. V was pared by 10 bases and J by 2 bases, with 5 bases of the junction left unmatched. Germline V lookup: CDR1 MNHEY, CDR2 SVGAGI. The CDR3 sequence: CATQQGPYEQYF. In DNA, the CDR3 is TGTGCCACCCAACAGGGGCCCTACGAGCAGTACTTC.

The chain carries TRBV4-3 and TRBJ2-1, with 10 bases identical to TRBD1. The V gene's germline CDR1 is LGHNA and CDR2 YSLEER. V gave up 0 bases and J gave up 8 bases; unmatched junction bases: 7. CDR3 length: 16 amino acids. DNA of the CDR3: TGCGCCAGCAGCCAAGATTTGGGGACAGGGGCGGATGAGCAGTTCTTC. Protein sequence: CASSQDLGTGADEQFF.

The V gene is TRBV19, the J gene TRBJ2-2; 7 bases line up with TRBD1. The CDR3 is made up of 15 amino acids. Trimming cost V 4 bases and J 3 bases; bases outside gene matches: 5. Germline V gene lookup returns CDR1 LNHDA and CDR2 SQIVND (reference sequence). This chain's CDR3 is CASSTKTGYTGELFF. Written as DNA, the CDR3 is TGTGCCAGTAGTACTAAGACAGGGTACACCGGGGAGCTGTTTTTT.

The rearrangement links TRBV7-2 to TRBJ2-7; D ambiguous. V shed 1 base and J shed 3 bases, with 10 bases lying between them. Germline CDR1 is SGHTA and CDR2 is FQGNSA. This CDR3 is built from 14 residues. The CDR3: CASSLVGVDYEQYF. CDR3 coding DNA: TGTGCCAGCAGCTTAGTTGGAGTGGACTACGAGCAGTACTTC.

The V and J genes are TRBV7-2 and TRBJ2-2; no firm D call. The germline V gene encodes CDR1 SGHTA and CDR2 FQGNSA. The CDR3 is 12 amino acids. V was clipped by 1 base and J by 10 bases, with 7 bases between them. The CDR3 here is CASSLVAVELFF. CDR3 nucleotide sequence: TGTGCCAGCAGCTTAGTTGCGGTGGAGCTGTTTTTT.

J is TRBJ1-5 and V is TRBV15; D is ambiguous. The germline CDR1 and CDR2 sequences are LNHNV and YYDKDF (reference sequence). The CDR3 totals 15 residues. Trimming took 1 base from V and 1 from J, leaving 8 bases between them. The CDR3 spells CATSRGEASNQPQHF. The CDR3 coding sequence is TGTGCCACCAGCAGAGGGGAGGCGAGCAATCAGCCCCAGCATTTT. Full variable domain (missing parts from reference TRBV15 and TRBJ1-5): DAMVIQNPRYQVTQFGKPVTLSCSQTLNHNVMYWYQQKSSQAPKLLFHYYDKDFNNEADTPDNFQSRRPNTSFCFLDIRSPGLGDTAMYLCATSRGEASNQPQHFGDGTRLSIL.

The CDR3 nucleotides read TGTGCCTGGAGTGTCAGCGCCTTCACGCAGTATTTT. It is translated as CAWSVSAFTQYF. The chain combines TRBV30 with TRBJ2-3; D unclear. Germline CDR1 and CDR2: GTSNPN and SVGIG (reference sequence). CDR3 length: 12 residues. V was clipped by 0 bases and J by 9 bases, with 10 bases between them.

The rearrangement uses TRBV30 and TRBJ2-7, with 7 bases identical to TRBD1. This CDR3 is built from 14 residues. Germline trimming cut 3 bases from V and 5 bases from J; bases unmatched to any gene: 10. Germline V gives CDR1 GTSNPN, CDR2 SVGIG (reference sequence). DNA of the CDR3: TGTGCCTGGAGCGGGGACAGACGCCTCGACGAGCAGTACTTC. It translates to CAWSGDRRLDEQYF. Filled out from reference TRBV30 and TRBJ2-7, the complete variable domain reads SQTIHQWPATLVQPVGSPLSLECTVEGTSNPNLYWYRQAAGRGLQLLFYSVGIGQISSEVPQNLSASRPQDRQFILSSKKLLLSDSGFYLCAWSGDRRLDEQYFGPGTRLTVT.

The chain couples TRBV27 to TRBJ2-5, with 9 positions matching TRBD1. V gave up 4 bases and J gave up 4 bases; unmatched junction bases: 10. CDR1 is MNHEY, CDR2 SMNVEV, per germline (reference sequence). The CDR3 spans 16 residues. CDR3 sequence: CASSYDRGRFGETQYF. The CDR3 DNA is TGTGCCAGCAGTTACGACAGGGGGAGGTTCGGAGAGACCCAGTACTTC.

This chain connects TRBV5-1 to TRBJ2-1; 11 bases are a match to TRBD2. CDR1 is SGHRS and CDR2 is YFSETQ in the germline V gene. The CDR3 contains 16 residues. Germline trimming cut 3 bases from V and 6 bases from J; bases unmatched to any gene: 8. In DNA form, the CDR3 reads TGCGCCAGCAGCTACCCGGCTAGCGGGGGGATCAATGAGCAGTTCTTC. Translating it yields CASSYPASGGINEQFF.